This TCR beta chain was retrieved from a study of T cells expressing NK-cell markers. Study information: Cells sorted as CD3+CD56+NKG2C+, CD3+CD56+NKG2C- and CD3+CD56-NKG2C+ T cells supplied the TCR beta repertoires.

The study, taken as a whole, reports: In a few donors, dominant clonotypes made up about 25-60.1% of CD3+CD56-NKG2C+ cells.

Reprocessing the 5' RACE reads, TCRdb reports a single entry for every CDR3 protein and omits DNA. This table lists a few hundred thousand distinct CDR3 sequences. CDR1 KGHSH and CDR2 LQKENI come from the germline V gene. The CDR3 runs 18 residues. About this clonotype: Antigen unknown.

This receptor was taken from a man younger than 35 in good health. Sequenced material: blood T cells: a sorted CD56 or NKG2C T cell subset, CD4+ or CD8+ T cells, or bulk PBMC T cells (not recorded which). V gene TRBV18 combines with J gene TRBJ2-7; lacking DNA, the TRBD1 call made by TCRdb goes unchecked. The CDR3 sequence is CASSPVRQGSNRGYEQYF.